Listed below are T cell receptor beta chains from one sample, sequenced in a study of blood T cell repertoires in COVID-19. The assay was immunoSEQ multiplex PCR, and TCRdb's table has in-frame clones only and misses some. The top ten clones hold roughly 2% of a sample with over 110,000 clones, 60% to 85% of them seen once. Sample: peripheral blood. These receptors all stem from a woman between 55 and 75 years old with acute or convalescent COVID-19. CDR3s include the opening cysteine and the closing phenylalanine or tryptophan. A D gene is named only where the DNA matches it firmly. Where a row states a size, it is once, few, many or the class of an expanded clone; other rows omit it.

>-|TRBV2|TRBJ2-7|-
CAARSARGYEQYF
TGTGCCGCCCGGAGTGCTAGGGGCTACGAGCAGTACTTC
>-|TRBV7-9|TRBJ1-4|-
CASSLQEKLFF
TGTGCCAGCAGCTTACAGGAAAAACTGTTTTTT
>-|TRBV7-8|TRBJ2-7|-
CASSLGQWVGEQYF
TGTGCCAGCAGCCTAGGACAGTGGGTCGGCGAGCAGTACTTC
>-|TRBV27|TRBJ2-1|-
CASSLTRGHYNEQFF
TGTGCCAGCAGTTTAACGCGCGGGCACTACAATGAGCAGTTCTTC
>-|TRBV27|TRBJ2-2|-
CASKYLTGITGELFF
TGTGCCAGCAAGTATCTTACGGGGATTACCGGGGAGCTGTTTTTT
>-|TRBV15|TRBJ1-1|-
CATSRERVKAFF
TGTGCCACCAGCAGAGAGAGGGTAAAAGCTTTCTTT
>-|TRBV28|TRBJ1-2|-
CASKRGANYGYTF
TGTGCCAGCAAACGGGGAGCTAACTATGGCTACACCTTC
>-|TRBV5-4|TRBJ2-1|-
CASSPTSTFSDEQFF
TGTGCCAGCAGCCCCACGTCGACATTTTCTGATGAGCAGTTCTTC
>few|TRBV19|TRBJ1-1|-
CASRAQGEAFF
TGTGCCAGTAGAGCACAGGGTGAAGCTTTCTTT
>-|TRBV19|TRBJ2-1|TRBD2
CASSILGLAGAEQFF
TGTGCCAGTAGCATCCTGGGACTAGCGGGAGCTGAGCAGTTCTTC
>-|TRBV5-5|TRBJ2-3|-
CASSLGLGVGDTQYF
TGTGCCAGCAGCTTGGGATTGGGAGTGGGAGATACGCAGTATTTT
>-|TRBV3-1/TRBV3-2|TRBJ2-7|TRBD2
CASTASTSGRYEQYF
TGTGCCAGCACCGCGTCGACTAGCGGGAGGTACGAGCAGTACTTC
>-|TRBV10-2|TRBJ1-5|TRBD1
CASSEGQGNQPQHF
TGCGCCAGCAGTGAGGGACAGGGCAATCAGCCCCAGCATTTT
>-|TRBV18|TRBJ2-7|TRBD1
CASSRERTGADEQYF
TGTGCCAGCTCACGAGAAAGGACAGGGGCCGACGAGCAGTACTTC
>-|TRBV2|TRBJ1-4|TRBD1
CASSGERTGGEKLFF
TGTGCCAGCAGTGGGGAACGGACAGGGGGTGAAAAACTGTTTTTT
>-|TRBV27|TRBJ2-1|-
CASSWTDTIYNEQFF
TGTGCCAGCAGTTGGACAGACACCATATACAATGAGCAGTTCTTC
>-|TRBV5-4|TRBJ1-1|-
CASSLPGVEAFF
TGTGCCAGCAGCCTGCCAGGGGTTGAAGCTTTCTTT
>-|TRBV19|TRBJ1-2|-
CASSIGLGLPGGYTF
TGTGCCAGTAGTATAGGGCTCGGACTCCCCGGTGGCTACACCTTC
>-|TRBV28|TRBJ1-2|-
CASSLASGSFTGYTF
TGTGCCAGCAGTTTGGCCTCAGGGTCTTTTACTGGCTACACCTTC
>-|TRBV7-6|TRBJ1-3|-
CASSTVGAFGGESGNTIYF
TGTGCCAGCAGCACAGTGGGAGCCTTTGGGGGCGAGTCTGGAAACACCATATATTTT
>-|TRBV20-1|TRBJ2-5|TRBD2
CSASGRLAGRQETQYF
TGCAGTGCTAGTGGTAGACTAGCGGGGCGCCAAGAGACCCAGTACTTC
>-|TRBV2|TRBJ1-1|TRBD1
CASRIDRGGTEAFF
TGTGCCAGCAGAATAGACAGGGGTGGCACTGAAGCTTTCTTT
>-|TRBV20-1|TRBJ1-6|-
CSASQVGNSPLHF
TGCAGTGCTAGTCAGGTTGGAAATTCACCCCTCCACTTT
>few|TRBV2|TRBJ1-1|TRBD1
CASRRILTGSSTEAFF
TGTGCCAGCAGGAGAATCCTGACAGGGAGTAGCACTGAAGCTTTCTTT
>-|TRBV11-2|TRBJ2-4|TRBD2
CASSLDRGVNIQYF
TGTGCCAGCAGCTTAGATCGGGGGGTAAACATTCAGTACTTC
>-|TRBV11-2|TRBJ2-7|-
CASSLDPGHYYEQYF
TGTGCCAGCAGCTTAGATCCGGGACATTACTACGAGCAGTACTTC
>-|TRBV27|TRBJ1-1|TRBD1
CASSPQARGYSVAFF
TGTGCCAGCAGTCCGCAGGCCAGGGGGTATTCGGTAGCTTTCTTT
>-|TRBV6-1|TRBJ1-4|TRBD1
CASSEVTGQRTKKLFF
TGTGCCAGCAGTGAAGTTACGGGACAGAGGACAAAAAAACTGTTTTTT
>-|TRBV19|TRBJ2-7|-
CASSPPEYEQYF
TGTGCCAGTAGCCCACCGGAGTACGAGCAGTACTTC
>-|TRBV4-1|TRBJ2-7|-
CASSQVSGYAYEQYF
TGCGCCAGCAGCCAAGTCAGTGGTTACGCCTACGAGCAGTACTTC
>-|TRBV7-9|TRBJ2-7|-
CASSLEGGPNYEQYF
TGTGCCAGCAGCCTAGAGGGGGGGCCAAACTACGAGCAGTACTTC
>-|TRBV7-3|TRBJ2-1|TRBD2
CASSFLAGASYNEQFF
TGTGCCAGCAGCTTCCTAGCGGGAGCTTCCTACAATGAGCAGTTCTTC
>-|TRBV28|TRBJ1-4|-
CASSLAGGGKLFF
TGTGCCAGCAGTTTAGCTGGGGGAGGAAAACTGTTTTTT
>few|TRBV21-1|TRBJ2-1|-
CASSNTGDGQSFPNEQFF
TGTGCCAGCAGCAACACAGGGGATGGTCAGTCTTTTCCGAATGAGCAGTTCTTC
>-|TRBV19|TRBJ2-4|-
CASSLGPVQDIQYF
TGTGCCAGTAGTTTAGGGCCCGTTCAAGACATTCAGTACTTC
>-|TRBV6-5|TRBJ2-7|-
CASSHAWAATYEQYF
TGTGCCAGCAGCCACGCCTGGGCAGCTACCTACGAGCAGTACTTC
>-|TRBV6-4|TRBJ1-1|-
CASSEGSWTEAFF
TGTGCCAGCAGTGAGGGGAGTTGGACTGAAGCTTTCTTT
>many|TRBV6-6|TRBJ1-6|-
CASSYSAGINSPLHF
TGTGCCAGCAGTTACTCAGCGGGGATAAATTCACCCCTCCACTTT
>few|TRBV5-1|TRBJ2-3|TRBD2
CASSFTSGSTDTQYF
TGCGCCAGCAGCTTCACTAGCGGTAGCACAGATACGCAGTATTTT
>-|TRBV6-5|TRBJ1-2|-
CASSLQEGGDYGYTF
TGTGCCAGCAGTCTCCAAGAAGGGGGAGACTATGGCTACACCTTC
>-|TRBV2|TRBJ2-6|-
CASRGARFGANVLTF
TGTGCCAGCAGGGGGGCGAGGTTTGGGGCCAACGTCCTGACTTTC
>-|TRBV6-5|TRBJ1-2|-
CASSYTRDYGYTF
TGTGCCAGCAGTTACACGAGAGACTATGGCTACACCTTC
>-|TRBV5-1|TRBJ2-3|-
CASSLGQYTDTQYF
TGCGCCAGCAGCTTGGGACAGTACACAGATACGCAGTATTTT
>few|TRBV5-6|TRBJ2-7|-
CASSLAGLTGTYEQYF
TGTGCCAGCAGCTTGGCGGGTCTGACAGGCACCTACGAGCAGTACTTC
>few|TRBV2|TRBJ1-4|-
CASRALATNEKLFF
TGTGCCAGCAGGGCCCTTGCAACTAATGAAAAACTGTTTTTT
>once|TRBV11-2|TRBJ2-1|-
CASTPRAGYNEQFF
TGTGCCAGCACTCCCCGTGCGGGCTACAATGAGCAGTTCTTC
>-|TRBV23-1|TRBJ2-7|-
CASSPEGRPREQYF
TGCGCCAGCAGTCCGGAGGGGCGCCCCCGGGAGCAGTACTTC
>once|TRBV28|TRBJ1-5|TRBD1
CASSFTGAYQPQHF
TGTGCCAGCAGTTTCACAGGGGCTTATCAGCCCCAGCATTTT
>-|TRBV7-9|TRBJ1-2|-
CAGRGAVNGYTF
TGTGCCGGGCGGGGGGCCGTAAATGGCTACACCTTC
>-|TRBV19|TRBJ1-3|TRBD1
CASSRQGAGGNTIYF
TGTGCCAGTAGCAGACAGGGGGCCGGAGGAAACACCATATATTTT
>-|TRBV7-7|TRBJ1-3|TRBD1
CASSWLGQGEGSGNTIYF
TGTGCCAGCAGCTGGCTGGGACAGGGGGAAGGCTCTGGAAACACCATATATTTT
>once|TRBV6-5|TRBJ2-3|TRBD1
CASTGGPRRTDTQYF
TGTGCCAGCACAGGGGGCCCACGGAGGACAGATACGCAGTATTTT
>-|TRBV19|TRBJ2-7|TRBD2
CASRVAGGPYEQYF
TGTGCCAGTAGGGTAGCGGGAGGGCCATACGAGCAGTACTTC